Below are 21 T cell receptor beta chains sequenced from a single sample in a study of beta chain features in type 1 diabetes. Expressed TCRB transcripts were sequenced because the entire RNA isolate underwent reverse transcription. The assay was immunoSEQ multiplex PCR, and TCRdb's table has in-frame clones only and misses some. Of tens of thousands of clones in the sample, approximately 62% were seen once. Material: Tregs from blood. The receptors were sampled from a woman aged 18-35 years in good health.

The rearrangement links TRBV27 to TRBJ1-4; the D is unclear. The CDR3 is 13 amino acids. Between the trimmed V and J ends, which lost 4 bases and 1 base, there was a span of 4 bases. Germline V CDR1 and CDR2: MNHEY, SMNVEV (reference sequence). DNA of the CDR3: TGTGCCAGCAGTTCCCGAACTAATGAAAAACTGTTTTTT. Its translation: CASSSRTNEKLFF. The variable domain in full, with the rest retrieved from reference TRBV27 and TRBJ1-4, is EAQVTQNPRYLITVTGKKLTVTCSQNMNHEYMSWYRQDPGLGLRQIYYSMNVEVTDKGDVPEGYKVSRKEKRNFPLILESPSPNQTSLYFCASSSRTNEKLFFGSGTQLSVL.

The J gene is TRBJ2-1, the V gene TRBV7-9; 10 positions agree with TRBD2. With V trimmed by 0 bases and J by 13 bases, 9 bases remained unmatched. Germline V gene data show CDR1 as SEHNR and CDR2 as FQNEAQ (reference sequence). The CDR3 has 15 amino acids. The CDR3 is CASSLAVAAGGPQFF. The CDR3 nucleotides read TGTGCCAGCAGCTTAGCGGTGGCAGCGGGAGGGCCACAGTTCTTC. Complete variable domain (other parts from reference TRBV7-9 and TRBJ2-1): DTGVSQNPRHKITKRGQNVTFRCDPISEHNRLYWYRQTLGQGPEFLTYFQNEAQLEKSRLLSDRFSAERPKGSFSTLEIQRTEQGDSAMYLCASSLAVAAGGPQFFGPGTRLTVL.

This clone was recorded only once. The chain carries TRBV20-1 and TRBJ2-3; the D gene is possibly TRBD2 (6 bases). The CDR3 covers 10 residues. V lost 5 bases and J lost 11, with 11 bases in between. Looked up from germline, CDR1 is DFQATT and CDR2 is SNEGSKA (reference sequence). CDR3 amino acids: CSAAGTLQYF. The CDR3 coding sequence is TGCAGTGCTGCCGGGACTTTGCAGTATTTT.

This rearrangement joins TRBV19 to TRBJ2-5; 7 nucleotides line up with TRBD2. Germline V gene lookup returns CDR1 LNHDA and CDR2 SQIVND (reference sequence). With 2 bases clipped from V and 5 bases from J, the junction kept 2 bases outside the gene matches. The CDR3 extends over 13 amino acids. The CDR3 is CASSITTSETQYF. CDR3 sequence (DNA): TGTGCCAGTAGTATAACGACTAGCGAGACCCAGTACTTC.

The V and J genes are TRBV18 and TRBJ1-2, with D unclear. Germline CDR1 KGHSH, CDR2 LQKENI. This CDR3 region has 15 residues. Trimming took 3 bases from V and 1 from J, leaving 12 bases between them. This CDR3 is CASSPTVRGNYGYTF. CDR3 in DNA: TGTGCCAGCTCACCTACGGTCCGGGGTAACTATGGCTACACCTTC.

This clone was counted only a few times. The CDR3 sequence: CATSGGGLAVYEQYF. CDR3 nucleotides: TGTGCCACCAGCGGAGGGGGACTAGCGGTCTACGAGCAGTACTTC. V and J are TRBV15 and TRBJ2-7; 11 bases align to TRBD2. This CDR3 is 15 amino acids long. CDR1 and CDR2 (germline): LNHNV, YYDKDF (reference sequence). Trimming took 5 bases from V and 3 from J; bases not matched to a gene: 6.

This chain links TRBV30 with TRBJ1-1, with 9 bases lining up with TRBD1. The CDR3 runs 14 residues. From germline, CDR1 is GTSNPN and CDR2 SVGIG (reference sequence). J lost 5 bases, V lost 2 bases, and 6 bases had no gene match. The CDR3, as DNA: TGTGCCTGGAGTAATCCGGGACAGGGTACTGAAGCTTTCTTT. It is translated as CAWSNPGQGTEAFF.

A single count supports this clone. V gene TRBV7-2 combines with J gene TRBJ2-6; D gene ambiguous. CDR3 length: 14 residues. Germline values: CDR1 SGHTA, CDR2 FQGNSA. Between the trimmed V and J ends, which lost 4 bases and 0 bases, there was a span of 4 bases. The CDR3, as DNA: TGTGCCAGCAGCTCCAACTCTGGGGCCAACGTCCTGACTTTC. It specifies CASSSNSGANVLTF.

This rearrangement joins TRBV7-2 to TRBJ2-1; 14 nucleotides agree with TRBD2. This CDR3 has 16 amino acids. Germline CDR1 reads SGHTA; CDR2 reads FQGNSA. After removal of 3 bases from V and 6 bases from J, the junction contained 4 bases not matched to a gene. CDR3 DNA sequence: TGTGCCAGCAGCTTTCAGACTAGCGGGAGGGCCAATGAGCAGTTCTTC. It is translated as CASSFQTSGRANEQFF.

This sequence joins TRBV29-1 and TRBJ1-2; D remains ambiguous. V was shortened by 3 bases and J by 8 bases, with 10 bases between the two germline ends. The germline V gene encodes CDR1 SQVTM and CDR2 ANQGSEA. The CDR3 is made up of 11 amino acids. CDR3 nucleotide sequence: TGCAGCGTTGAGTTTGGCGGGGGCTACACCTTC. It translates to CSVEFGGGYTF.

Remarks on this clone: Other DNA sequences within the sample encode an identical CDR3. V gene TRBV18 combines with J gene TRBJ1-6; TRBD1 agrees at 10 bases. The junction had 3 bases not matched to a gene; V was cut back by 3 bases and J by 10 bases. From germline, CDR1 is KGHSH and CDR2 LQKENI. This CDR3 contains 14 residues. CDR3 in amino acids: CASSPGQGGSPLHF. In nucleotides, the CDR3 is TGTGCCAGCTCACCTGGACAGGGGGGGTCACCCCTCCACTTT.

The chain joins TRBV5-1 to TRBJ2-5, with D possibly being TRBD2 (5 bases). CDR3 length equals 15 residues. CDR1 SGHRS and CDR2 YFSETQ come from the germline V gene. The V and J ends lost 0 bases and 0 bases respectively, with 9 bases between them. The CDR3 nucleotides read TGCGCCAGCAGCTTGGCCGGGGAGAACCAAGAGACCCAGTACTTC. Translated: CASSLAGENQETQYF.

The CDR3 region is CASAPQRGADTQYF. The DNA for the CDR3 is TGTGCCTCAGCCCCCCAGCGGGGCGCAGATACGCAGTATTTT. J is TRBJ2-3 and V is TRBV21-1; TRBD2, the table's D call, was not compared with the DNA. TRBV21-1 is a documented pseudogene. The CDR3 totals 14 residues.

This clone was observed a few times. The V call is TRBV7-2, the J call TRBJ2-2, with 16 bases that match TRBD2. Per germline, CDR1 SGHTA and CDR2 FQGNSA. With V trimmed by 5 bases and J by 3 bases, 6 bases remained unmatched. The CDR3 consists of 18 residues. The chain's CDR3 is CASSPGLAGGRDTGELFF. DNA for the CDR3: TGTGCCAGCAGCCCGGGACTAGCGGGAGGGCGGGACACCGGGGAGCTGTTTTTT.

Only a few counts were recorded for this clone. The rearrangement uses TRBV6-5 and TRBJ2-5, with TRBD1 as a possible D gene (5 bases). The germline V gene encodes CDR1 MNHEY and CDR2 SVGAGI. The CDR3 is 13 residues long. The V end lost 6 bases, the J end lost 0 bases, and 8 bases lay between the germline ends. The CDR3 DNA reads as TGTGCCAGCAGATCGACAGACCAAGAGACCCAGTACTTC. Protein product: CASRSTDQETQYF.

The chain couples TRBV30 to TRBJ1-5; a weak D match, TRBD1 (6 bases). The CDR3 is made up of 14 amino acids. Trimming stripped 2 bases from V and 6 bases from J, with 14 bases between. The germline V gene has CDR1 GTSNPN and CDR2 SVGIG (reference sequence). CDR3 sequence reads: CAWSKDQGSQPQHF. DNA of the CDR3: TGTGCCTGGAGTAAGGACCAGGGGAGTCAGCCCCAGCATTTT.

The rearrangement uses TRBV10-3 and TRBJ2-2, with D perhaps matching TRBD1 (7 bases). Trimming took off 7 bases at V and 5 bases at J, with 14 bases between the two ends. This CDR3 is 14 amino acids long. Germline V gene lookup returns CDR1 ENHRY and CDR2 SYGVKD. The CDR3 DNA sequence: TGTGCCATCACCCCGACAGGGAGGACCGGGGAGCTGTTTTTT. Protein sequence: CAITPTGRTGELFF.

This clone was picked up a small number of times. Within the sample, other DNA sequences also encode this same CDR3. The gene calls are TRBV5-1 and TRBJ2-1; TRBD2 matches 12 bases. Trimming took 2 bases from V and 0 from J; bases not matched to a gene: 3. The CDR3 has 17 amino acids. The germline V gene has CDR1 SGHRS and CDR2 YFSETQ. The CDR3 spells CASSFGLAGSSYNEQFF. The CDR3 DNA is TGCGCCAGCAGCTTCGGACTAGCGGGAAGCTCCTACAATGAGCAGTTCTTC.

The V call is TRBV10-3, the J call TRBJ2-7, with 10 bases fitting TRBD1. Germline CDR1 ENHRY, CDR2 SYGVKD. The CDR3 is 14 amino acids. Unmatched junction bases numbered 6, after V lost 6 bases and J lost 4 bases. The CDR3 DNA reads as TGTGCCATCAGGAGTTCGGGACAGGGGTACGAGCAGTACTTC. It yields the protein CAIRSSGQGYEQYF.

The chain is built from TRBV10-3 and TRBJ1-1, with D uncertain. This CDR3 has 11 residues. Trimming removed 6 bases from V and 2 bases from J, with 4 bases in between. Germline CDR1 and CDR2: ENHRY and SYGVKD. The CDR3 nucleotides are TGTGCCATCAGGGCCAACACTGAAGCTTTCTTT. Protein product: CAIRANTEAFF.

The V and J genes are TRBV27 and TRBJ2-7, with 11 bases matching TRBD1. V was pared by 6 bases and J by 7 bases, with 11 bases of the junction left unmatched. This CDR3 is built from 15 residues. Germline V gives CDR1 MNHEY, CDR2 SMNVEV (reference sequence). The CDR3 DNA sequence: TGTGCCAGCAGGGGAATAGGGACAGGGGGAGGGGAGCAGTACTTC. Protein product: CASRGIGTGGGEQYF.